The sequence of this T cell receptor (beta chain) was determined in a study of T cell responses to AZD1222 COVID-19 vaccine. The CDR3 length is 15 residues. Trimming took off 0 bases at V and 8 bases at J, with 14 bases between the two ends. CDR1 and CDR2 (germline): MNHNS, SASEGT. Measured with immunoSEQ multiplex PCR; TCRdb has only the in-frame clones, and not every one. The sample has around 150,000 clones, 80% to 95% seen once. This TCR was sampled from an adult in good health. The sample consisted of peripheral blood, taken on day 0 of AZD1222 vaccination. The genes are TRBV6-1 and TRBJ1-3; D unclear. This CDR3 is CASSEASTVSYTIYF. The DNA for the CDR3 is TGTGCCAGCAGTGAAGCTAGTACAGTATCGTACACCATATATTTT.